These 13 T cell receptor beta chains originate from one sample sequenced in a study of T cells in Graves' hyperthyroidism and ophthalmopathy (dated by TCRdb to about 2019). Libraries were built with multiplex PCR. The sequencer was an Illumina HiSeq 2000. TCR beta CDR3 regions were amplified from RNA transcripts. A first-round RT-PCR of the TCR CDR3 used the HTBI primer set with the Qiagen OneStep RT-PCR kit. The raw public data were reprocessed by TCRdb itself: fastp quality trimming at Q25, MiXCR clonotype calling, in-frame beta chains only. Rows matching on CDR3 protein sequence are summarized as one entry with the most common DNA and genes. In this sample the table shows some 200,000 distinct CDR3 sequences, about a sixth of which occur a single time. Jointly, the top ten make up 50% of the sample. The specimen was blood. Receptor source: a man over 45 with Graves' hyperthyroidism.

This clonotype was recorded many times. This sequence joins TRBV11-2 and TRBJ2-7, with unresolved D. V was clipped by 1 base and J by 9 bases, with 13 bases between them. The length of the CDR3 is 13 residues. Germline V gene lookup returns CDR1 SGHAT and CDR2 FQNNGV. Written as DNA, the CDR3 is TGTGCCAGCAGCTTAGTTTCGGGTAGGGTGCAGTACTTC. Its protein product is CASSLVSGRVQYF.

The chain uses TRBV12-3 or TRBV12-4 and TRBJ1-2; D might be TRBD1 (6 bases). CDR3 length: 13 residues. Trimming shortened V by 3 bases and J by 6 bases, and 11 bases separated the two germline ends. The CDR3 coding sequence is TGTGCCAGCAGTTTTTTGTCAGGGGATGGCTACACCTTC. This gives the protein CASSFLSGDGYTF.

The chain couples TRBV6-9 to TRBJ2-2; tentatively, D is TRBD2 (5 bases). The CDR3 consists of 14 residues. Trimming pared 2 bases from V and 7 bases from J, leaving 11 bases between. Germline lookup yields CDR1 MNHGY and CDR2 SVAAGI. The CDR3 DNA sequence: TGTGCCAGCAGTTATGTAGGGAGTAACGGGGAGCTGTTTTTT. Protein: CASSYVGSNGELFF.

This clonotype was observed many times. The rearrangement links TRBV12-3 or TRBV12-4 to TRBJ1-4, with unresolved D. The CDR3 loop spans 15 amino acids. The germline V and J ends were trimmed by 5 bases and 4 bases, with 14 bases remaining between them. The DNA of the CDR3 is TGTGCCAGCAGTCCTCCGGGCTCCGTTAATGAAAAACTGTTTTTT. Amino acids: CASSPPGSVNEKLFF.

Only a few counts were recorded for this clonotype. V is TRBV20-1 and J is TRBJ1-1, with a possible D match to TRBD1 (5 bases). Trimming shortened V by 3 bases and J by 0 bases, and 14 bases separated the two germline ends. The germline CDR1 and CDR2 sequences are DFQATT and SNEGSKA (reference sequence). The CDR3 consists of 15 residues. The chain's CDR3 is CSASHPGRVNTEAFF. The CDR3 DNA follows: TGCAGTGCTAGTCATCCAGGGAGGGTGAACACTGAAGCTTTCTTT.

A few counts support this clonotype. CDR3 in DNA: TGTGCCAGCAGCGACAGGGGGCTAGATGAAAAACTGTTTTTT. It is translated as CASSDRGLDEKLFF. The rearrangement uses TRBV2 and TRBJ1-4, with 10 bases lining up with TRBD1. J gave up 6 bases and V 6 bases, and 4 bases lay outside the gene matches. Germline loops: CDR1 SNHLY, CDR2 FYNNEI. This CDR3 has 14 amino acids.

Ten or more counts support this clonotype. The chain has TRBV20-1 and TRBJ1-5; TRBD1 is a possible D gene (6 bases). CDR3 size: 21 residues. Trimming pared 0 bases from V and 0 bases from J, leaving 27 bases between. Germline lookup yields CDR1 DFQATT and CDR2 SNEGSKA (reference sequence). CDR3 DNA: TGCAGTGCTAGAGACTCCCTTCTCTGGACAGACGGCGTATATAGCAATCAGCCCCAGCATTTT. Residues: CSARDSLLWTDGVYSNQPQHF.

This clonotype showed up just a few times. The rearrangement joins TRBV4-1 to TRBJ2-7; D uncertain. This CDR3 region has 16 residues. Germline V CDR1 and CDR2: MGHRA, YSYEKL. The V end was cut by 1 base, the J end by 0 bases, with 13 bases between. DNA of the CDR3: TGCGCCAGCAGCCAAGGTTTGCGATTCAGCTCCTACGAGCAGTACTTC. Encoded protein: CASSQGLRFSSYEQYF.

The chain is built from TRBV5-4 and TRBJ2-5; 10 bases are shared with TRBD2. This CDR3 has 17 amino acids. J was trimmed by 4 bases and V by 2 bases; bases with no gene match: 11. In germline, CDR1 is SGHNT, CDR2 YYREEE (reference sequence). The CDR3 here is CASSFGSSGSLRETQYF. The CDR3 region has the DNA TGTGCCAGCAGCTTTGGGTCTAGCGGGAGTTTACGAGAGACCCAGTACTTC. Based on the CDR3 plus reference TRBV5-4 and TRBJ2-5, the full variable domain is ETGVTQSPTHLIKTRGQQVTLRCSSQSGHNTVSWYQQALGQGPQFIFQYYREEENGRGNFPPRFSGLQFPNYSSELNVNALELDDSALYLCASSFGSSGSLRETQYFGPGTRLLVL.

This clonotype was seen many times. The chain is built from TRBV28 and TRBJ2-3, with no clear D. CDR3 length: 14 residues. Germline V lookup: CDR1 MDHEN, CDR2 SYDVKM. The V end lost 4 bases, the J end lost 2 bases, and 10 bases lay between the germline ends. For the CDR3, the DNA is TGTGCCAGCAGTTCCGGTTCTTACACAGATACGCAGTATTTT. This encodes CASSSGSYTDTQYF.

This clonotype was counted at least ten times. The genes are TRBV11-1 and TRBJ2-2; 11 bases match TRBD1. The CDR3 is 16 residues long. The ends lost 0 bases at V and 5 bases at J; junction bases unmatched: 2. Germline-derived CDR1 and CDR2 are SGHAT and FQDESV (reference sequence). For the CDR3, the DNA is TGTGCCAGCAGCTTAGCCGGGACAGGGGGTACCGGGGAGCTGTTTTTT. Protein sequence: CASSLAGTGGTGELFF. The entire variable domain, with the rest obtained from reference TRBV11-1 and TRBJ2-2, is as follows: EAEVAQSPRYKITEKSQAVAFWCDPISGHATLYWYRQILGQGPELLVQFQDESVVDDSQLPKDRFSAERLKGVDSTLKIQPAELGDSAMYLCASSLAGTGGTGELFFGEGSRLTVL.

In DNA, the CDR3 is TGCAGTGCTAGTCGGGGGCTGATGGAGACCCAGTACTTC. Amino acids: CSASRGLMETQYF. The chain carries TRBV20-1 and TRBJ2-5; D may correspond to TRBD1 or TRBD2 (6 bases each). Germline V gives CDR1 DFQATT, CDR2 SNEGSKA (reference sequence). There are 13 residues in the CDR3. Deletions cut 3 bases from V and 5 bases from J, with 13 bases between.

This clonotype was observed many times. The genes are TRBV10-3 and TRBJ2-3, with D perhaps TRBD2 (8 bases). V shed 8 bases and J shed 3 bases, with 12 bases lying between them. Germline assignment: CDR1 ENHRY and CDR2 SYGVKD. This CDR3 region has 13 residues. The CDR3 nucleotides read TGTGCCATCCGGGAGGGACAGACAGATACGCAGTATTTT. The encoded protein is CAIREGQTDTQYF.